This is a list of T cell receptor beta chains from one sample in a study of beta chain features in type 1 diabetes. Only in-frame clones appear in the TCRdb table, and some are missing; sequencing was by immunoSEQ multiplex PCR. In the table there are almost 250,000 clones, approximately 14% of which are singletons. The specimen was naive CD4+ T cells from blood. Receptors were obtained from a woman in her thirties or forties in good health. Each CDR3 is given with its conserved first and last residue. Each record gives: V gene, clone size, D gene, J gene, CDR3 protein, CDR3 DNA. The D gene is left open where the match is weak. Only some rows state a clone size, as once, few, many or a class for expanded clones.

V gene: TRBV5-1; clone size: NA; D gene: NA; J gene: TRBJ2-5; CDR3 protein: CASSLFNSIETQYF; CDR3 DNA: TGCGCCAGCAGCTTGTTTAACAGCATAGAGACCCAGTACTTC
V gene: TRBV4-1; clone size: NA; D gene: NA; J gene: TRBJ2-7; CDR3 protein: CASSQAGLSSLGNEQYF; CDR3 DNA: TGCGCCAGCAGCCAAGCGGGATTAAGCAGCCTCGGGAACGAGCAGTACTTC
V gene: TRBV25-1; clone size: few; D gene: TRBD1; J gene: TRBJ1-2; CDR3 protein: CASSRQGRNYGYTF; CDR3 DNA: TGTGCCAGCAGCCGACAGGGGCGAAACTATGGCTACACCTTC
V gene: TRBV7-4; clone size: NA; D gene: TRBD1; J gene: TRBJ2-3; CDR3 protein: CASSRQGFTDTQYF; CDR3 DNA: TGTGCCAGCAGCCGACAGGGATTCACAGATACGCAGTATTTT
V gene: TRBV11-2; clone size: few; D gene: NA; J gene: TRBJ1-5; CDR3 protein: CASSGVGGTNQPQHF; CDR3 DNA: TGTGCCAGCAGCGGCGTAGGCGGAACCAATCAGCCCCAGCATTTT
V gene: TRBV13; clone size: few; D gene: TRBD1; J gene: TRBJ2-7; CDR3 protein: CASSKRTGLIYEQYF; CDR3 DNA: TGTGCCAGCAGCAAGCGGACAGGGTTGATCTACGAGCAGTACTTC
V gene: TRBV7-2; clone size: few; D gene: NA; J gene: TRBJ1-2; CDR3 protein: CASSLGDYRARYTF; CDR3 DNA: TGTGCCAGCAGCTTAGGGGATTACAGGGCACGCTACACCTTC
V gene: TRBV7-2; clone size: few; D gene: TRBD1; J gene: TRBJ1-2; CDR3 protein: CASSSLRDRVGYTF; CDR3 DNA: TGTGCCAGCAGCTCCCTCCGGGACAGGGTTGGCTACACCTTC
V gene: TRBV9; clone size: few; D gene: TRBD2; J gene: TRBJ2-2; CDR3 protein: CASRGTSGGAHTGELFF; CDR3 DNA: TGTGCCAGCAGAGGGACTAGCGGGGGGGCGCACACCGGGGAGCTGTTTTTT
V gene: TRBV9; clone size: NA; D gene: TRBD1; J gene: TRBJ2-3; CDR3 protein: CASSLGDRGADTQYF; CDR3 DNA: TGTGCCAGCAGCTTAGGGGACAGGGGAGCCGATACGCAGTATTTT
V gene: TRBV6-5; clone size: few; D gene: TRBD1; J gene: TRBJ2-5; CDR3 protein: CASSYSRDRVSQYF; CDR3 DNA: TGTGCCAGCAGTTACTCGAGGGACAGGGTTTCGCAGTACTTC
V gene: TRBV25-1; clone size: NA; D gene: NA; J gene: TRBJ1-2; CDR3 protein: CASRESSSDYGYTF; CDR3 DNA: TGTGCCAGCAGGGAGTCGTCCAGCGACTATGGCTACACCTTC
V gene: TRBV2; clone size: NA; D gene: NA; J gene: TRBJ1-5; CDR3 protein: CASGREGQPQHF; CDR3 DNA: TGTGCCAGCGGCAGGGAGGGTCAGCCCCAGCATTTT
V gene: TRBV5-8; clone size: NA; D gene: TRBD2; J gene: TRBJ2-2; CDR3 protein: CASSLGGTSGNTGELFF; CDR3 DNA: TGTGCCAGCAGCTTGGGAGGGACTAGCGGAAACACCGGGGAGCTGTTTTTT
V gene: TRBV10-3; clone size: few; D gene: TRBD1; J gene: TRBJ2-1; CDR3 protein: CASRDRGFYNEQFF; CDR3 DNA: TGTGCCTCCCGGGACAGGGGATTCTACAATGAGCAGTTCTTC
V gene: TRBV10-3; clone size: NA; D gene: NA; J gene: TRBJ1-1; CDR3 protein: CAISVQGSAEAFF; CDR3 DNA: TGTGCCATCAGTGTACAGGGCTCAGCTGAAGCTTTCTTT
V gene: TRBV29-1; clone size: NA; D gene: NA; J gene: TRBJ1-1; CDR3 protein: CSARQILNTEAFF; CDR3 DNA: TGCAGCGCCCGACAGATTTTGAACACTGAAGCTTTCTTT
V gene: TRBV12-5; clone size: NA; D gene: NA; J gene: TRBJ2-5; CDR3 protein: CASGLVGAGTQYF; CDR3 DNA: TGTGCTAGTGGTTTGGTGGGCGCCGGGACCCAGTACTTC
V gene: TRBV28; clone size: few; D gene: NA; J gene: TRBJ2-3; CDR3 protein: CASTSTDTQYF; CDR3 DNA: TGTGCCAGTACTAGCACAGATACGCAGTATTTT
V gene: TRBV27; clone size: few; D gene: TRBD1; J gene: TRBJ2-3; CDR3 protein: CASSLFGQGTVNTQYF; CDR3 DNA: TGTGCCAGCAGTTTATTCGGACAGGGGACGGTGAATACGCAGTATTTT
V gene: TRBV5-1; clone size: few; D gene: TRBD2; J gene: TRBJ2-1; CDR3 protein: CASSQTSGRYNEQFF; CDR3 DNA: TGCGCCAGCAGCCAGACTAGCGGGAGATACAATGAGCAGTTCTTC
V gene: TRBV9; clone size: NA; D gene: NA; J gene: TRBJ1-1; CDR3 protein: CASSSQGVVNTEAFF; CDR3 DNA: TGTGCCAGCAGCTCCCAAGGGGTAGTGAACACTGAAGCTTTCTTT
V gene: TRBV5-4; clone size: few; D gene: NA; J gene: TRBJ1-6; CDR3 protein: CASNDLNSPLHF; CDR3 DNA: TGTGCCAGCAACGACTTAAATTCACCCCTCCACTTT
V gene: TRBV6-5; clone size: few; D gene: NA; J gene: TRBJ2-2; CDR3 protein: CASSYSTLATGELFF; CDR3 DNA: TGTGCCAGCAGTTACTCGACTTTGGCCACCGGGGAGCTGTTTTTT
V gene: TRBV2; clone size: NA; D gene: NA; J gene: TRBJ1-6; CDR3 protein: CASSPTGGTNSPLHF; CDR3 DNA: TGTGCCAGCAGTCCTACGGGGGGTACCAATTCACCCCTCCACTTT
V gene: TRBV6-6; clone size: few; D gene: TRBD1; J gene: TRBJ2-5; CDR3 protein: CASSYSGQGPQETQYF; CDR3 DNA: TGTGCCAGCAGTTACTCCGGACAGGGCCCTCAAGAGACCCAGTACTTC
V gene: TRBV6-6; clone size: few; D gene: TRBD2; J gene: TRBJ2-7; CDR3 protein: CASSYGGSYEQYF; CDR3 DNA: TGTGCCAGCAGCTACGGGGGGTCCTACGAGCAGTACTTC
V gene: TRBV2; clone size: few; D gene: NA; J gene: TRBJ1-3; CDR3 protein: CASGDRGNTIYF; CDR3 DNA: TGTGCCAGCGGAGACCGTGGAAACACCATATATTTT
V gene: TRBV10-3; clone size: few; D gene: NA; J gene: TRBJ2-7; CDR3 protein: CAISETGASYEQYF; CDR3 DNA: TGTGCCATCAGTGAGACAGGAGCCTCCTACGAGCAGTACTTC
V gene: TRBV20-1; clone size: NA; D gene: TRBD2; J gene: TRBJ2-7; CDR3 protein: CSARVAGVEYF; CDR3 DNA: TGCAGTGCTAGAGTAGCGGGGGTTGAGTACTTC
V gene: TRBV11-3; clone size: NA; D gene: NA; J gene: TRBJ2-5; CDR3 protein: CASSIRDGTQYF; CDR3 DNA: TGTGCCAGCAGCATCCGGGATGGGACCCAGTACTTC
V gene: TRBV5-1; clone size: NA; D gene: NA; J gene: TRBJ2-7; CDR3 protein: CASSLEPGSDEQYF; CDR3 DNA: TGCGCCAGCAGCTTGGAGCCGGGGTCGGACGAGCAGTACTTC
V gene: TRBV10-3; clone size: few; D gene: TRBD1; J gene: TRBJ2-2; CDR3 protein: CAITRGQGFNTGELFF; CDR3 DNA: TGTGCCATCACCCGAGGACAGGGGTTCAACACCGGGGAGCTGTTTTTT
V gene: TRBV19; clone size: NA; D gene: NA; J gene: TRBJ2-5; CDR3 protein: CATAQGDWGETQYF; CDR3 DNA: TGTGCCACCGCACAGGGTGATTGGGGAGAGACCCAGTACTTC
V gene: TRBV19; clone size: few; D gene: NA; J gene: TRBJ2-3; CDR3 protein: CASRRRGGDTQYF; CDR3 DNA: TGTGCCAGTAGAAGAAGAGGGGGTGATACGCAGTATTTT
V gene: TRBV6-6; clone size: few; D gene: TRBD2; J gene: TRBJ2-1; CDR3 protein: CASSWTSGIYNEQFF; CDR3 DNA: TGTGCCAGCAGTTGGACTAGCGGGATCTACAATGAGCAGTTCTTC
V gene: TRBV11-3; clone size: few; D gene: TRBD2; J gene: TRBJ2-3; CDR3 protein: CASSARTSGEEADTQYF; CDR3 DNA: TGTGCCAGCAGCGCGAGGACTAGCGGGGAGGAAGCAGATACGCAGTATTTT
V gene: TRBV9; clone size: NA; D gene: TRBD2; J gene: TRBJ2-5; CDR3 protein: CASSVAVAGGEQETQYF; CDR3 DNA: TGTGCCAGCAGCGTAGCAGTAGCGGGGGGCGAGCAAGAGACCCAGTACTTC
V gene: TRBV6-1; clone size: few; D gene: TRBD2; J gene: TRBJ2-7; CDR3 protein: CASRAMLAGANEQYF; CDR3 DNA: TGTGCCAGCAGAGCAATGCTAGCGGGGGCGAATGAGCAGTACTTC
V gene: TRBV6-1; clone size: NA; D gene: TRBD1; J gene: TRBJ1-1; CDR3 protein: CASSEGGAGGRNTEAFF; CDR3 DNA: TGTGCCAGCAGTGAAGGGGGGGCAGGGGGCAGAAACACTGAAGCTTTCTTT
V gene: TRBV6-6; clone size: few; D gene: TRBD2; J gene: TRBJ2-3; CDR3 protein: CASSPWGGSDTQYF; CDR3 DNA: TGTGCCAGCAGCCCCTGGGGGGGGTCAGATACGCAGTATTTT
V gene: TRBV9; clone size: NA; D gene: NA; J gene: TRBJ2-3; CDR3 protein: CASSVGRRATSTDTQYF; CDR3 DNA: TGTGCCAGCAGCGTTGGCAGGCGAGCAACTAGCACAGATACGCAGTATTTT
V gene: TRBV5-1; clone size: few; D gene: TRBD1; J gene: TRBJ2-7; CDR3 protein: CASSLEDRDLREQYF; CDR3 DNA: TGCGCCAGCAGCTTGGAGGACAGGGACCTTAGGGAGCAGTACTTC
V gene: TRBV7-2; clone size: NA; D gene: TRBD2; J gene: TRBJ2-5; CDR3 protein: CASSSTSGGARGEQETQYF; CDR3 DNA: TGTGCCAGCAGCTCCACTAGCGGGGGGGCGAGGGGTGAACAAGAGACCCAGTACTTC
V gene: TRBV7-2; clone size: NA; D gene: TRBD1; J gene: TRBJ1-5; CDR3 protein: CASSFPGQGGQPQHF; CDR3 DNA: TGTGCCAGCAGCTTTCCTGGACAGGGAGGTCAGCCCCAGCATTTT
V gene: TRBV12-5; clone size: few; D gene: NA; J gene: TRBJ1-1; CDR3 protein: CASGTNTEAFF; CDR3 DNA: TGTGCTAGTGGCACAAACACTGAAGCTTTCTTT
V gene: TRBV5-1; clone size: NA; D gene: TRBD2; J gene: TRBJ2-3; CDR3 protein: CASRTSGGPGETQYF; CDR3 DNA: TGCGCCAGCAGGACTAGCGGGGGGCCGGGGGAGACGCAGTATTTT
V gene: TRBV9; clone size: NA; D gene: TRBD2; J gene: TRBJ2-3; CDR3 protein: CASSAGLAGVTDTQYF; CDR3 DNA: TGTGCCAGCAGCGCGGGACTAGCGGGGGTAACAGATACGCAGTATTTT
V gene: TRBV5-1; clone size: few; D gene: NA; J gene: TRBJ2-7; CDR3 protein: CASSLDQVNLDEQYF; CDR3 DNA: TGCGCCAGCAGCTTGGATCAGGTTAACTTGGACGAGCAGTACTTC
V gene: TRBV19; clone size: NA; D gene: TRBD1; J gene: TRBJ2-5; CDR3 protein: CASSIRRTDRGWEETQYF; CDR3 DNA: TGTGCCAGTAGTATTCGCCGTACCGACAGGGGGTGGGAGGAGACCCAGTACTTC
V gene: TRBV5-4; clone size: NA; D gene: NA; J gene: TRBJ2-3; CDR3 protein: CASRFQGARTDTQYF; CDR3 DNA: TGTGCCAGCAGGTTTCAAGGGGCTCGCACAGATACGCAGTATTTT
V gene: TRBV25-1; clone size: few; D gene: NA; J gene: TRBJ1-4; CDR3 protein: CASTGRRNEKLFF; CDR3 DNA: TGTGCCAGCACGGGAAGGCGGAATGAAAAACTGTTTTTT